A selection of T cell receptor beta chains follows, all from one sample in a study of blood T cell repertoires in COVID-19. Produced via immunoSEQ multiplex PCR; TCRdb's table is partial and in-frame only. This sample has about 36,000 clones, with less than 95% found just once. Sequenced: peripheral blood. The receptors originated from a human donor in a cohort sampled during active COVID-19. CDR3s leave out the opening cysteine and the closing phenylalanine or tryptophan. Fields, in order: V gene, J gene, D gene, CDR3 protein. D genes are given only for firm matches.

V: TRBV9; J: TRBJ1-6; D: -; CDR3: ASSVAFEGRNSPLH
V: TRBV6-5; J: TRBJ1-2; D: -; CDR3: ASAYRVEGYT
V: TRBV6-5; J: TRBJ1-1; D: TRBD1; CDR3: ASKAGTAQAF
V: TRBV5-1; J: TRBJ2-1; D: -; CDR3: ASSPRGGGAVDEQF
V: TRBV2; J: TRBJ1-2; D: -; CDR3: ASRRDISNYGYT
V: TRBV5-1; J: TRBJ1-5; D: -; CDR3: ASSLEGGNQPQH
V: TRBV7-7; J: TRBJ2-1; D: -; CDR3: ASSLRSGPYNEQF
V: TRBV19; J: TRBJ2-6; D: -; CDR3: ASRRQVYGANVLT
V: TRBV18; J: TRBJ2-7; D: TRBD2; CDR3: ASSPGPSGNYEQY
V: TRBV29-1; J: TRBJ1-2; D: TRBD1; CDR3: SVEDGTAAGYT
V: TRBV3-1/TRBV3-2; J: TRBJ2-3; D: TRBD1; CDR3: ASSYRGRVDTQY
V: TRBV5-1; J: TRBJ2-5; D: -; CDR3: ASSFGGGGQETQY
V: TRBV28; J: TRBJ2-2; D: TRBD2; CDR3: ASRVPGLAGGHTGELF
V: TRBV2; J: TRBJ2-3; D: TRBD1; CDR3: ASSEFRTGKTDTQY
V: TRBV30; J: TRBJ2-7; D: TRBD2; CDR3: AGTRLAGSYEQY
V: TRBV27; J: TRBJ1-6; D: TRBD1; CDR3: ASSLFSGQGFSPLH
V: TRBV2; J: TRBJ2-3; D: TRBD1; CDR3: ASSLRQGPTDTQY
V: TRBV7-9; J: TRBJ1-2; D: TRBD1; CDR3: ASSLDRVRGDGYT
V: TRBV18; J: TRBJ2-1; D: -; CDR3: ASSPGLSNEQF
V: TRBV19; J: TRBJ1-5; D: -; CDR3: ASSISFLSNQPQH
V: TRBV29-1; J: TRBJ2-7; D: TRBD1; CDR3: SVAQGLTSYEQY
V: TRBV5-6; J: TRBJ2-5; D: -; CDR3: ASSLTVRGQETQY
V: TRBV29-1; J: TRBJ1-1; D: TRBD1; CDR3: SVAEARGENTEAF
V: TRBV15; J: TRBJ2-5; D: TRBD1; CDR3: ATSREQGVQETQY
V: TRBV7-8; J: TRBJ2-1; D: TRBD1; CDR3: ASSPRGRPYNEQF
V: TRBV11-2; J: TRBJ2-2; D: TRBD1; CDR3: ASSSGTGVTGELF
V: TRBV6-2/TRBV6-3; J: TRBJ2-5; D: -; CDR3: ASSYGQQETQY
V: TRBV24-1; J: TRBJ2-5; D: TRBD2; CDR3: ATSDPPGGMETQY
V: TRBV9; J: TRBJ1-6; D: -; CDR3: ASSVGGGDYRPLH